This is a list of T cell receptor beta chains from one sample in a study of response to subunit inactivated influenza vaccine. One entry per CDR3 protein, called by TCRdb with MiXCR from the RT-PCR reads. The repertoire holds fewer than 250,000 distinct CDR3 sequences, roughly 14% seen once, with approximately 24% in the top ten. The sample in question was CD8+ T cells sorted from PBMCs, obtained roughly 5 days after vaccination. These receptors were obtained from a man between 45 and 60 years old who received an inactivated influenza vaccine. CDR3s include the opening cysteine and the closing phenylalanine or tryptophan. The D gene is left open where the match is weak. Clone sizes are given selectively: once, few, many, or a class where the clone is expanded.

TRBV28	.	.	TRBJ2-1	TGTGCCAGCAGTTCCGTCCAACCTGCATGGGAGCAGTTCTTC	CASSSVQPAWEQFF
TRBV20-1	.	few	TRBJ2-1	TGCAGTGCTAGAGATGTCAGGGTTGGTAGCGATGAGCAGTTCTTC	CSARDVRVGSDEQFF
TRBV18	.	few	TRBJ2-1	TGTGCCAGCTCACCAGCGCCGCACGCGTACAATGAGCAGTTCTTC	CASSPAPHAYNEQFF
TRBV6-5	.	few	TRBJ2-7	TGTGCCAGCAGTTCCTACCGACAGACCTACGAGCAGTACTTC	CASSSYRQTYEQYF
TRBV3-1	.	.	TRBJ1-5	TGTGCCAGCAGCCCTCGGGGCCCGTTTCAGCCCCAGCATTTT	CASSPRGPFQPQHF
TRBV19	TRBD2	.	TRBJ2-2	TGTGCCAGTAGTGAGGACAGTAGGGGACTAGCGGGAGCCTACACCGGGGAGCTGTTTTTT	CASSEDSRGLAGAYTGELFF
TRBV12-3/TRBV12-4	.	few	TRBJ2-7	TGTGCCAGCAGTTTAGTGGTAGGTTCGGGCTACGAGCAGTACTTC	CASSLVVGSGYEQYF
TRBV29-1	.	many	TRBJ2-3	TGCAGCGTTCTCGGCAGCACAGATACGCAGTATTTT	CSVLGSTDTQYF
TRBV7-6	.	.	TRBJ2-7	TGTGCCAGCAGCTTAGGTAGTACGGTCTACGAGCAGTACTTC	CASSLGSTVYEQYF
TRBV27	TRBD2	.	TRBJ2-7	TGTGCCAGCAGTCTCGGACTAGCGGAAATCTCCTACGAGCAGTACTTC	CASSLGLAEISYEQYF
TRBV28	TRBD2	.	TRBJ2-1	TGTGCCAGCAGTCCAGAGCGGGAGCCATACAATGAGCAGTTCTTC	CASSPEREPYNEQFF
TRBV4-1	.	few	TRBJ2-7	TGCGCCAGCAGCCAAGATCGTCCCAGATCCCTCGAGCAGTACTTC	CASSQDRPRSLEQYF
TRBV7-2	.	many	TRBJ2-7	TGTGCCAGCAGCTTAAGTCCCGCGGGCGAGCAGTACTTC	CASSLSPAGEQYF
TRBV12-3/TRBV12-4	TRBD1	few	TRBJ1-1	TGTGCCAGCAGCCAGGGGGCAGGTGAAGCTTTCTTT	CASSQGAGEAFF
TRBV20-1	TRBD2	.	TRBJ2-7	TGCAGTGCTAGTTTAGCGGGACGATCCTACGAGCAGTACTTC	CSASLAGRSYEQYF
TRBV4-3	TRBD2	.	TRBJ2-1	TGCGCCAGCAGCCAAGATTCGCTAGCGGGACTCGGGAACTACAATGAGCAGTTCTTC	CASSQDSLAGLGNYNEQFF
TRBV6-8	.	once	TRBJ2-1	TGTGCCAGCAGTTACCCCCGTTTGTGCTACAATGAGCAGTTCTTC	CASSYPRLCYNEQFF
TRBV7-9	.	few	TRBJ2-7	TGTGCCAGCAGCCTACAGGGACCCGGGCAGTACTTC	CASSLQGPGQYF
TRBV4-3	TRBD2	many	TRBJ2-3	TGCGCCAGCAGCCAGGGACTAGCGGCTACAGATACGCAGTATTTT	CASSQGLAATDTQYF
TRBV7-2	TRBD2	.	TRBJ2-7	TGTGCCAGCAGCCCTAGCCCTAGCGGGGGGGTTGACTACGAGCAGTACTTC	CASSPSPSGGVDYEQYF
TRBV4-1	TRBD2	few	TRBJ2-5	TGCGCCAGCAGCCAAGTAGCGGGTACGGAGACCCAGTACTTC	CASSQVAGTETQYF
TRBV15	.	.	TRBJ1-2	TGTGGCACCAGCAGTTCCGGGGCCGTGGGCTATGGCTACACCTTC	CGTSSSGAVGYGYTF
TRBV4-1	.	many	TRBJ1-1	TGCGCCAGCAGCCCACAAATAACTGGCGCTGAAGCTTTCTTT	CASSPQITGAEAFF
TRBV11-1	TRBD1	.	TRBJ2-2	TGTGCCAGCACTACCACCCGGACAGGGGGTTCCATGAACACCGGGGAGCTGTTTTTT	CASTTTRTGGSMNTGELFF
TRBV12-3/TRBV12-4	.	few	TRBJ2-7	TGTGCCAGCAGAAACCCGGGGGTTTCCTACGAGCAGTACTTC	CASRNPGVSYEQYF
TRBV11-2	TRBD1	.	TRBJ2-7	TGTGCCAGCAGCTTAGATTTCGGGCAGGGGGCGCGGTATGGGGTCCACGAGCAGTACTTC	CASSLDFGQGARYGVHEQYF
TRBV12-3/TRBV12-4	.	few	TRBJ1-2	TGTGCCAGCAGTTCCCTGATGACAGTCTATGGCTACACCTTC	CASSSLMTVYGYTF
TRBV13	TRBD2	.	TRBJ2-1	TGTGCCAGCAGCCTCAAGACTAGCGGGAGTTATTCCCAAAGACCCTACAATGAGCAGTTCTTC	CASSLKTSGSYSQRPYNEQFF
TRBV25-1	.	.	TRBJ1-1	TGTGCCAGCAGTGAATACGCTGGGTTAAGGGCTGAAGCTTTCTTT	CASSEYAGLRAEAFF
TRBV4-1	TRBD2	.	TRBJ2-7	TGCGCCAGCAGCCAACTAGCGGGGGGGCTTTTGCAGTACTTC	CASSQLAGGLLQYF
TRBV9	.	.	TRBJ2-5	TGTGCCAGCAGCCTAGACGCACGGGCCGGGAAAGAGACCCAGTACTTC	CASSLDARAGKETQYF
TRBV12-3/TRBV12-4	TRBD1	few	TRBJ1-2	TGTGCCAGCAGTTTAGCGCTGACAGGGGGTCAGGATGGCTACACCTTC	CASSLALTGGQDGYTF
TRBV2	.	.	TRBJ2-1	TGTGCCAGCAGTGTAGGTCGGTACAATGAGCAGTTCTTC	CASSVGRYNEQFF
TRBV29-1	.	few	TRBJ2-3	TGCAGCGTTGAAGAGGGAAGGACAGATACGCAGTATTTT	CSVEEGRTDTQYF
TRBV4-3	.	few	TRBJ2-1	TGCGCCAGCAGCCAAGATCTGGGACTCCAACCCAATGAGCAGTTCTTC	CASSQDLGLQPNEQFF
TRBV6-1	.	many	TRBJ2-5	TGTGCCAGCAGTGAAACTACAGTAAAAGAGACCCAGTACTTC	CASSETTVKETQYF
TRBV4-3	.	.	TRBJ2-2	TGCGCCAGCAGCCAAGAACATACCGGGGAGCTGTTTTTT	CASSQEHTGELFF
TRBV12-3/TRBV12-4	TRBD2	.	TRBJ2-1	TGTGCCAGCAGTCAGGTTCCTAGCGGGAGTTTCATTAATGAGCAGTTCTTC	CASSQVPSGSFINEQFF
TRBV7-9	.	few	TRBJ1-2	TGTGCCAGCAGCTTAAAAATTAACTATGGCTACACCTTC	CASSLKINYGYTF
TRBV6-5	TRBD1	.	TRBJ2-6	TGTGCCAGCAGTTCCATGGACAGGGAGTACTCTGGGGCCAACGTCCTGACTTTC	CASSSMDREYSGANVLTF